This entry features one T cell receptor beta chain sequence. Antigen unknown. Germline-derived CDR1 and CDR2 are LGHNA and YSLEER. V lost 2 bases, J lost 2 bases, and 9 bases lay in between. CDR3 length: 14 amino acids. The sample belongs to a study of blood T cells in healthy people across ages. Study observations and caveats: Per-million-T-cell TCR beta diversity fell roughly linearly with age.

Primers used in a second PCR of about 7 to 12 cycles were a sample-barcoded 5' primer and a J-beta primer mix. TCRdb re-derived calls from the 5' RACE reads in MiXCR, one entry per CDR3 protein. The data contain 850,000 to 1,000,000 distinct CDR3 sequences, around 48% of them seen just once; the ten biggest clones take up 13%. This chain uses TRBV4-3 with TRBJ1-2; D gene ambiguous. Sequencing was performed on blood. The sequence was obtained from a man younger than 40 in good health. This chain's CDR3 is CASSQQLGNYGYTF. The CDR3 DNA is TGCGCCAGCAGCCAACAATTAGGAAACTATGGCTACACCTTC.